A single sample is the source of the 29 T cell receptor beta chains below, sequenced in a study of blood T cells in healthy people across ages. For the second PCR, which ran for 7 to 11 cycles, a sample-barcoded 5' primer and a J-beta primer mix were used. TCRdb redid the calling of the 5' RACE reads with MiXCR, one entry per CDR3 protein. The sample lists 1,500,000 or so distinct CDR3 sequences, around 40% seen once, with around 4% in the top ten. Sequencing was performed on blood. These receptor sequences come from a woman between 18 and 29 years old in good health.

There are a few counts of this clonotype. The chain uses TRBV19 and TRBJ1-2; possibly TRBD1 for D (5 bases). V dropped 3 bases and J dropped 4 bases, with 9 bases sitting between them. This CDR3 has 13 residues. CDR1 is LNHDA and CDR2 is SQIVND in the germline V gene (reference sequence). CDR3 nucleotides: TGTGCCAGTAGTATCGGACAAGTCTATGGCTACACCTTC. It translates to CASSIGQVYGYTF.

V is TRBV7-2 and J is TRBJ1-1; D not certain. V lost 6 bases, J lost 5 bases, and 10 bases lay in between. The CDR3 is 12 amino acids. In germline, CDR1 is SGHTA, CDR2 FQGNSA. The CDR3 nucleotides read TGTGCCAGCAGTCGAGGGCGAACTGAAGCTTTCTTT. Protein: CASSRGRTEAFF.

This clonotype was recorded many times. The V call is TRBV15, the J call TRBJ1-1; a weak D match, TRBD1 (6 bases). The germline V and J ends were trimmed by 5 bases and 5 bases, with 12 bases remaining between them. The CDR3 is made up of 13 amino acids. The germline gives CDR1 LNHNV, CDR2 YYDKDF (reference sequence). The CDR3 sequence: CATSEGGWTEAFF. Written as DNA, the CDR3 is TGTGCCACCAGCGAGGGGGGTTGGACTGAAGCTTTCTTT. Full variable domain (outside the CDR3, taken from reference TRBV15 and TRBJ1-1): DAMVIQNPRYQVTQFGKPVTLSCSQTLNHNVMYWYQQKSSQAPKLLFHYYDKDFNNEADTPDNFQSRRPNTSFCFLDIRSPGLGDTAMYLCATSEGGWTEAFFGQGTRLTVV.

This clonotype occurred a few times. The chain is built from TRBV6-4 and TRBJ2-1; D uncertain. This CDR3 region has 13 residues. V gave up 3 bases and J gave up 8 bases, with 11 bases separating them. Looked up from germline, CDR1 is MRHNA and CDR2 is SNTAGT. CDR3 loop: CASSEGFTHEQFF. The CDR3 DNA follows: TGTGCCAGCAGTGAGGGTTTCACCCATGAGCAGTTCTTC.

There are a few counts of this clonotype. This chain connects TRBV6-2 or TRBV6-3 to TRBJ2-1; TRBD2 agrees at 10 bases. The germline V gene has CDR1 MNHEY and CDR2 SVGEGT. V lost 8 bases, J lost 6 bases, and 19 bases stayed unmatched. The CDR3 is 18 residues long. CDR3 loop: CASALWTSGHSGPNEQFF. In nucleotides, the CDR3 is TGTGCCAGCGCCCTTTGGACTAGCGGTCACTCCGGGCCCAATGAGCAGTTCTTC.

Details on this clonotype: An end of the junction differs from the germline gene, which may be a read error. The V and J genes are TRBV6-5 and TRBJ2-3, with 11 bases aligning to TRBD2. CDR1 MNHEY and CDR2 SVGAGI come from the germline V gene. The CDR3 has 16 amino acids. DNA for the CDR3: TGTGCCGGCAGTTACTCGACTAGCGGGGTTACAGATACGCAGTATTTT. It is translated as CAGSYSTSGVTDTQYF.

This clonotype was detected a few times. The CDR3 DNA reads TGCGCCAGCAGCCCCGTGGGACTAGAGTACAATGAGCAGTTCTTC. Translated, it gives CASSPVGLEYNEQFF. This chain joins TRBV4-1 and TRBJ2-1; 8 bases map to TRBD2. The germline CDR1 and CDR2 sequences are MGHRA and YSYEKL. J was trimmed by 4 bases and V by 4 bases; bases with no gene match: 6. There are 15 residues in the CDR3.

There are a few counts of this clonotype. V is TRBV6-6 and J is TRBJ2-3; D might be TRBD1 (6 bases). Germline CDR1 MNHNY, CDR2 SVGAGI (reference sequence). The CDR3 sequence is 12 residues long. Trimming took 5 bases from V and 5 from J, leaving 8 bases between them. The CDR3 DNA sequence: TGTGCCAGCAGTAACAGGGTAGATACGCAGTATTTT. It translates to CASSNRVDTQYF.

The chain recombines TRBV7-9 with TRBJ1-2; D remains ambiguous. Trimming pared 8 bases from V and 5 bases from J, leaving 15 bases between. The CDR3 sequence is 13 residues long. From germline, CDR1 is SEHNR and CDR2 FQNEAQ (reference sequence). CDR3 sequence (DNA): TGTGCCAGCGATGGTCCCGGGCAATATGGCTACACCTTC. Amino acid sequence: CASDGPGQYGYTF.

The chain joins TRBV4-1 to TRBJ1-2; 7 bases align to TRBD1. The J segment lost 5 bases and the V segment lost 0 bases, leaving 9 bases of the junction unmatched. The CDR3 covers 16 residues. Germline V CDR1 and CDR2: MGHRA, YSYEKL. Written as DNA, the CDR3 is TGCGCCAGCAGCCAAGATCTTCGGACAGGACATTATGGCTACACCTTC. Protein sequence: CASSQDLRTGHYGYTF.

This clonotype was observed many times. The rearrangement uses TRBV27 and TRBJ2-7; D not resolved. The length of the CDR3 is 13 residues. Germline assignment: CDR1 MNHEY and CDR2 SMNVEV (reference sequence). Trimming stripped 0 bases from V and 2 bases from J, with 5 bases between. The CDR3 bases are TGTGCCAGCAGTTTATCAGGCCCCTACGAGCAGTACTTC. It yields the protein CASSLSGPYEQYF.

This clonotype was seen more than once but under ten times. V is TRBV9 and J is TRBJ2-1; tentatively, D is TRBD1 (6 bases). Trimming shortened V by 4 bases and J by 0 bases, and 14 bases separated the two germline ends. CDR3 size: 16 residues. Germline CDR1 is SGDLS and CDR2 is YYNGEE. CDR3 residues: CASSHRTASSYNEQFF. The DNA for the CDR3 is TGTGCCAGCAGCCACCGGACAGCCAGCTCCTACAATGAGCAGTTCTTC.

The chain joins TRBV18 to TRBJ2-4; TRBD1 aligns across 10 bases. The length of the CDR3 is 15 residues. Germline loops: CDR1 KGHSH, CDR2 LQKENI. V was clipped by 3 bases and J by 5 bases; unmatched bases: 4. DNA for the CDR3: TGTGCCAGCTCACCGCCTGGGACAGGGGAAAACATTCAGTACTTC. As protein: CASSPPGTGENIQYF.

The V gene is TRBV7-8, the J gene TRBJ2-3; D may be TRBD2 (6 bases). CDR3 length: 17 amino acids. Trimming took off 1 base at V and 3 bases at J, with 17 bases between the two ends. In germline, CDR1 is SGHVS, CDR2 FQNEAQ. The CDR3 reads CASSLVALAPRTDTQYF. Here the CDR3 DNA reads TGTGCCAGCAGCTTAGTGGCGCTAGCGCCAAGGACAGATACGCAGTATTTT.

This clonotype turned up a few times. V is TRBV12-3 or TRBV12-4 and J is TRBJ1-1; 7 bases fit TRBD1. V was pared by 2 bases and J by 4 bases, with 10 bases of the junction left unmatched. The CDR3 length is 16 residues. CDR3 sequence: CASSLRTGRLGTEAFF. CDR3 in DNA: TGTGCCAGCAGTTTACGGACAGGACGATTAGGCACTGAAGCTTTCTTT.

CDR3 protein: CASSVGAGLAGETQYF. DNA of the CDR3: TGTGCCAGCAGCGTAGGAGCTGGACTAGCAGGGGAGACCCAGTACTTC. This sequence joins TRBV9 and TRBJ2-5; TRBD2 matches at 8 bases. Germline V lookup: CDR1 SGDLS, CDR2 YYNGEE. The V segment lost 0 bases and the J segment 5 bases; nucleotides outside the gene matches: 9. This CDR3 spans 16 amino acids.

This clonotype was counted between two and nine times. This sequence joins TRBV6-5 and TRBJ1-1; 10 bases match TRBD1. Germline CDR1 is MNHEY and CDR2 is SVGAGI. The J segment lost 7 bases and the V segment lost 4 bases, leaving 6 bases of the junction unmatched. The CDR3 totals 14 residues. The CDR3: CASSWDGTGVEAFF. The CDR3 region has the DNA TGTGCCAGCAGTTGGGATGGGACAGGGGTTGAAGCTTTCTTT.

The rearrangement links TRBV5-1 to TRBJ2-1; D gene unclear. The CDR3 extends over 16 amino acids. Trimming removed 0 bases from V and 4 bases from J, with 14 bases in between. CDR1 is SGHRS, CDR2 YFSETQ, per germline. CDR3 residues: CASSLEVGRDYNEQFF. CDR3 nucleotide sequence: TGCGCCAGCAGCTTGGAGGTCGGAAGAGATTACAATGAGCAGTTCTTC.

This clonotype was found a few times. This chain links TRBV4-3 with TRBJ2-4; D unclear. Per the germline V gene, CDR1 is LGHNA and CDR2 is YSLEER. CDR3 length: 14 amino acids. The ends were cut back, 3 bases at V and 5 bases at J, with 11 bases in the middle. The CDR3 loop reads CASSHSPRENIQYF. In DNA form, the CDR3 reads TGCGCCAGCAGCCATTCTCCAAGGGAAAACATTCAGTACTTC.

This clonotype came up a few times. Here the CDR3 DNA reads TGCGCCAGCAGCCCTGTTACGAACACTGAAGCTTTCTTT. Translated: CASSPVTNTEAFF. The chain carries TRBV4-1 and TRBJ1-1; D is unresolved. CDR3 length: 13 residues. V shed 4 bases and J shed 1 base, with 7 bases lying between them. Germline V lookup: CDR1 MGHRA, CDR2 YSYEKL.

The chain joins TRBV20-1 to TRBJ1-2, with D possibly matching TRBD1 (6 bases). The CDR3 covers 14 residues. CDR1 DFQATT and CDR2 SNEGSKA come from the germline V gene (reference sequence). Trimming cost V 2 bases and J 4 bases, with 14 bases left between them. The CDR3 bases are TGCAGTGCTAGAACCGTACAGGGTTTCTATGGCTACACCTTC. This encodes CSARTVQGFYGYTF.

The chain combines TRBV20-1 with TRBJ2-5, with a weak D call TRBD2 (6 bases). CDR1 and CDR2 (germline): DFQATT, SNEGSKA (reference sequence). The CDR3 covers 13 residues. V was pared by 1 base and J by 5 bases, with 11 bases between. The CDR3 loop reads CSARAGGGETQYF. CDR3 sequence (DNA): TGCAGTGCTAGAGCCGGGGGAGGCGAGACCCAGTACTTC.

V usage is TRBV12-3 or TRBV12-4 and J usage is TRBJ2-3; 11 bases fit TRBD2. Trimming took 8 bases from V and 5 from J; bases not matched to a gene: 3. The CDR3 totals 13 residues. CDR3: CASGSGGEDTQYF. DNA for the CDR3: TGTGCCAGCGGTAGCGGGGGGGAAGATACGCAGTATTTT.

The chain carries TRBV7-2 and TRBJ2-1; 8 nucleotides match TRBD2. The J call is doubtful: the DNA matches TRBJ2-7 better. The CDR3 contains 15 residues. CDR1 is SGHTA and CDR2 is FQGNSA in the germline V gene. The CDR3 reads CASSLVAGRYNEQYF. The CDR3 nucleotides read TGTGCCAGCAGCTTAGTAGCGGGACGGTACAATGAGCAGTACTTC.

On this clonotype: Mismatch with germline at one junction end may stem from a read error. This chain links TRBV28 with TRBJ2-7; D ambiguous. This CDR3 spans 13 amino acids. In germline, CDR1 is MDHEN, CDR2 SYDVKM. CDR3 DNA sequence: TGTACCAGCAGTTTAGACCCCTCCTACGAGCAGTACTTC. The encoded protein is CTSSLDPSYEQYF.

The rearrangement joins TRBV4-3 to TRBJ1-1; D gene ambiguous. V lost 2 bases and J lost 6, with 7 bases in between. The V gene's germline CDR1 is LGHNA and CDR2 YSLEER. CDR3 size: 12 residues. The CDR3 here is CASSQTSPEAFF. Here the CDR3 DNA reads TGCGCCAGCAGCCAAACCTCCCCTGAAGCTTTCTTT.

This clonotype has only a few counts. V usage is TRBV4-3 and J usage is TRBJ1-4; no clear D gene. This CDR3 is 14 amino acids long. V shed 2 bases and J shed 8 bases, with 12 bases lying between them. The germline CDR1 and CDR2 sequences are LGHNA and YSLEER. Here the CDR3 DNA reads TGCGCCAGCAGCCAAAGTTTGGCTGCGGAAAAACTGTTTTTT. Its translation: CASSQSLAAEKLFF.

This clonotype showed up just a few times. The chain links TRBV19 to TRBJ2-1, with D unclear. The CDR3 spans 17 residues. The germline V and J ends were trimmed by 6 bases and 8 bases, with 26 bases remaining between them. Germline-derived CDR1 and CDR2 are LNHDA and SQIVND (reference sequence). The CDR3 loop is CASSERWAQAPWDEQFF. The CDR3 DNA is TGTGCCAGTAGCGAAAGGTGGGCGCAGGCGCCTTGGGATGAGCAGTTCTTC. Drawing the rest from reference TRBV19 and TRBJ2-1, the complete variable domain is DGGITQSPKYLFRKEGQNVTLSCEQNLNHDAMYWYRQDPGQGLRLIYYSQIVNDFQKGDIAEGYSVSREKKESFPLTVTSAQKNPTAFYLCASSERWAQAPWDEQFFGPGTRLTVL.

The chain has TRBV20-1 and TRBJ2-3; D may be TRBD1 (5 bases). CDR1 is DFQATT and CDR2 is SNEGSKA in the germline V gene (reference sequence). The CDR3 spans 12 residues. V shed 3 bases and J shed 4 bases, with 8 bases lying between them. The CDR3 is CSARGQADTQYF. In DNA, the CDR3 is TGCAGTGCTAGGGGGCAGGCAGATACGCAGTATTTT.